This TCR beta chain was sequenced during a study of shared clonotypes between healthy human individuals. In the case of this clone: The antigen is undetermined.

Study results and caveats: Memory subsets generally showed lower estimated richness than naive subsets. Sorted-subset samples were not fully sequenced, rarefaction indicated. All-four-donor shared clonotypes had higher generation probabilities than non-shared clonotypes did.

V lost 2 bases, J lost 6 bases, and 5 bases lay in between. This CDR3 comprises 12 residues. CDR1 and CDR2 from the germline V gene are MNHEY and SMNVEV (reference sequence). Clones were read by immunoSEQ multiplex PCR, and TCRdb kept only the in-frame ones, dropping some. Of about 2.4 million clones in the sample, over 85% are singletons; the top ten hold about 0.34%. The sample comprised naive CD4+ T cells from PBMCs. Subset here: CD45RA+ positively selected. The rearrangement joins TRBV27 to TRBJ2-4; D remains ambiguous. The source is a man aged 18 to 30 in good health. Some clones in this sample may be carry-over from other donors' samples. CDR3 in amino acids: CASSLPGNIQYF. Written as DNA, the CDR3 is TGTGCCAGCAGTTTACCCGGAAACATTCAGTACTTC.